This T cell receptor beta chain was captured in a study of blood T cell repertoires in COVID-19. V was pared by 0 bases and J by 6 bases, with 9 bases between. This CDR3 region has 14 residues. CDR1 is MNHEY, CDR2 SMNVEV, per germline (reference sequence). Method: immunoSEQ multiplex PCR; TCRdb's copy keeps in-frame clones and lacks some. Here the sample spans around 420,000 clones, around 90% being singletons. The sequence derives from a woman between 40 and 55 years old with acute COVID-19. V usage is TRBV27 and J usage is TRBJ2-1; the D is unclear. Sequenced: PBMCs or T cells enriched from blood (not recorded which). The chain's CDR3 is CASSLSTVRNEQFF. The CDR3 DNA sequence: TGTGCCAGCAGTTTATCCACAGTTCGCAATGAGCAGTTCTTC.